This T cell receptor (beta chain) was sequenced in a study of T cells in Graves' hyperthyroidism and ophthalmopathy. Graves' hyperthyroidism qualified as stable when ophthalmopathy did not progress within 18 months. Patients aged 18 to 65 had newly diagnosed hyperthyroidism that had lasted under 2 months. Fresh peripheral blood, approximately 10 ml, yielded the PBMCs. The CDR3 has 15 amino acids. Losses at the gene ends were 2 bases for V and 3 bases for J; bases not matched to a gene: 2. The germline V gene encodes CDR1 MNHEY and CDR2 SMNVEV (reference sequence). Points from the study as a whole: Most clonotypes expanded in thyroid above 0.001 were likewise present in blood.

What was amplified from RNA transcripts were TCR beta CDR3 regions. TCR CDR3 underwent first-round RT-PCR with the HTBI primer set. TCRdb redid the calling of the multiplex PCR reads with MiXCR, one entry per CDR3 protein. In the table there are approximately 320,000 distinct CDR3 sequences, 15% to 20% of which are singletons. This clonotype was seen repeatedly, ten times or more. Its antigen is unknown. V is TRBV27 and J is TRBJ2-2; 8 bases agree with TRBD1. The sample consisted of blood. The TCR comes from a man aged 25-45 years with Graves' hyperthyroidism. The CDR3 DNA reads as TGTGCCAGCAGTTTAGACAGGGGTTACACCGGGGAGCTGTTTTTT. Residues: CASSLDRGYTGELFF.